The T cell receptor beta chain under discussion was sequenced for a study of blood T cell repertoires in COVID-19. TCRdb's table, derived via immunoSEQ multiplex PCR, lists solely in-frame clones and lacks some. In the table there are more than 140,000 clones, around 84% of which are singletons. This CDR3 is 15 amino acids long. CDR1 and CDR2 from the germline V gene are SGHRS and YFSETQ. V shed 4 bases, J shed 7 bases, and the junction held 11 bases outside the gene matches. The chain is built from TRBV5-1 and TRBJ2-4, with 7 bases matching TRBD1. The TCR sequence derives from a woman aged 60-75 years with acute or convalescent COVID-19. Sequenced material: peripheral blood. CDR3 region: CASSPPVRQGNIQYF. In nucleotides, the CDR3 is TGCGCCAGCAGCCCCCCGGTCCGACAGGGTAACATTCAGTACTTC.